This T cell receptor (beta chain) was recorded in a study of PD-L1 blockade in urothelial cancer. Unmatched junction bases numbered 9, after V lost 5 bases and J lost 6 bases. The CDR3 length is 15 residues. Germline-derived CDR1 and CDR2 are MNHNS and SASEGT. Assay used: immunoSEQ multiplex PCR; TCRdb lists only in-frame clones, some missing. The table records some 45,000 clones, 65% to 85% of them present only once. As to time point: pretreatment peripheral blood. Peripheral blood mononuclear cells were collected from every patient before and during treatment, yielding between 1 and 8 samples per patient.

The rearrangement joins TRBV6-1 to TRBJ2-2; 7 nucleotides agree with TRBD1. This sample comprised PBMCs, obtained around atezolizumab (anti-PD-L1) treatment. The TCR originated in a man aged 60-69 years with urothelial cancer. CDR3 DNA sequence: TGTGCCAGCAGTAGAAAGGGGGCGGATGCCGGGGAGCTGTTTTTT. It is translated as CASSRKGADAGELFF.